What follows are 26 T cell receptor beta chains derived from one specimen sequenced in a study of cytomegalovirus exposure and HLA in healthy donors. The primer mix had 60 Vbeta and 13 Jbeta primers. TCRdb's table, derived via immunoSEQ multiplex PCR, lists solely in-frame clones and lacks some. This sample carries 150,000 to 200,000 clones, roughly four fifths of them seen once, and the ten largest clones take around 1%. Sequenced input: PBMCs. These receptors were collected from a woman aged 40 to 49 in good health and CMV-seronegative.

DNA of the CDR3: TGTGCCATCAGTGAACGCGGGACGGATGAAAAACTGTTTTTT. Translating gives CAISERGTDEKLFF. The chain recombines TRBV10-3 with TRBJ1-4; D is perhaps TRBD1 (5 bases). Between the trimmed V and J ends, which lost 3 bases and 6 bases, there was a span of 11 bases. The V gene's germline CDR1 is ENHRY and CDR2 SYGVKD. CDR3 length: 14 residues.

This clone has only one observation. The J gene is TRBJ2-7, the V gene TRBV15; 8 bases fit TRBD2. The CDR3 extends over 14 amino acids. J gave up 2 bases and V 6 bases, and 6 bases lay outside the gene matches. Germline CDR1 and CDR2: LNHNV and YYDKDF (reference sequence). In DNA, the CDR3 is TGTGCCACCAGGTCGGCGGGAGGCACCTACGAGCAGTACTTC. Translation: CATRSAGGTYEQYF. Filled out from reference TRBV15 and TRBJ2-7, the complete variable domain reads DAMVIQNPRYQVTQFGKPVTLSCSQTLNHNVMYWYQQKSSQAPKLLFHYYDKDFNNEADTPDNFQSRRPNTSFCFLDIRSPGLGDTAMYLCATRSAGGTYEQYFGPGTRLTVT.

The J gene is TRBJ1-1, the V gene TRBV28; TRBD1 aligns across 7 bases. Germline V gene lookup returns CDR1 MDHEN and CDR2 SYDVKM. The CDR3 has 15 residues. With V trimmed by 4 bases and J by 3 bases, 8 bases remained unmatched. The CDR3 nucleotides read TGTGCCAGCAGTTCTCGACAGGGCCCGGACACTGAAGCTTTCTTT. As protein: CASSSRQGPDTEAFF.

The genes are TRBV7-2 and TRBJ1-2; 7 nucleotides line up with TRBD1. J gave up 3 bases and V 5 bases, and 6 bases lay outside the gene matches. This CDR3 is built from 14 residues. Per the germline V gene, CDR1 is SGHTA and CDR2 is FQGNSA. The CDR3 coding sequence is TGTGCCAGCAGCCCCCTCGGGACAGACTATGGCTACACCTTC. Translated, it gives CASSPLGTDYGYTF.

The chain couples TRBV29-1 to TRBJ2-7; a possible D gene is TRBD1 (6 bases). Germline V lookup: CDR1 SQVTM, CDR2 ANQGSEA. Trimming removed 5 bases at V and 6 bases at J, with 14 bases between. The CDR3 extends over 12 amino acids. CDR3 nucleotides: TGCAGCGTTTGGGACACCCTACGCGAGCAGTACTTC. This encodes CSVWDTLREQYF.

The chain employs TRBV7-2 and TRBJ2-3; TRBD2 is a possible D gene (6 bases). The length of the CDR3 is 15 residues. V lost 5 bases and J lost 5, with 17 bases in between. Germline CDR1 and CDR2: SGHTA and FQGNSA. This CDR3 is CASSPPGLGQDTQYF. Written as DNA, the CDR3 is TGTGCCAGCAGCCCCCCGGGACTCGGACAAGATACGCAGTATTTT. Using reference TRBV7-2 and TRBJ2-3 for the parts outside the CDR3, the full variable domain is GAGVSQSPSNKVTEKGKDVELRCDPISGHTALYWYRQSLGQGLEFLIYFQGNSAPDKSGLPSDRFSAERTGGSVSTLTIQRTQQEDSAVYLCASSPPGLGQDTQYFGPGTRLTVL.

This chain uses TRBV5-4 with TRBJ2-3; 8 bases are a match to TRBD1. The CDR3 length is 15 residues. V shed 5 bases, J shed 5 bases, and the junction held 10 bases outside the gene matches. CDR1 and CDR2 (germline): SGHNT, YYREEE (reference sequence). The CDR3 DNA is TGTGCCAGCAGTCGAGGACAGGGTATCGAAGATACGCAGTATTTT. This gives the protein CASSRGQGIEDTQYF.

This clone was seen just once. The CDR3 nucleotides read TGTGCCAGCAGCGACTTTAACCCGGGTTACAATGAGCAGTTCTTC. This encodes CASSDFNPGYNEQFF. The chain employs TRBV9 and TRBJ2-1; D not certain. The length of the CDR3 is 15 residues. CDR1 is SGDLS and CDR2 is YYNGEE in the germline V gene. The V gene lost 3 bases and the J gene lost 4 bases, with 14 bases spanning the gap.

The chain recombines TRBV25-1 with TRBJ1-2; D might be TRBD1 (5 bases). Germline values: CDR1 MGHDK, CDR2 SYGVNS. V lost 4 bases to trimming and J lost 5 bases, with 11 bases between them. CDR3 length: 13 residues. The CDR3 bases are TGTGCCAGCAGTGGGTTAAGGGGTTATGGCTACACCTTC. Residues: CASSGLRGYGYTF.

This clone has a single count. The genes are TRBV7-9 and TRBJ1-1, with 10 bases lining up with TRBD1. The V gene end was trimmed by 6 bases and the J gene end by 5 bases; junction bases not matched to a gene: 3. Germline V gene sequence: CDR1 SEHNR, CDR2 FQNEAQ (reference sequence). The CDR3 is 13 residues long. CDR3 in amino acids: CASSWTGGTEAFF. As DNA, the CDR3 is TGTGCCAGCAGTTGGACAGGGGGTACTGAAGCTTTCTTT.

This clone was counted a few times. The chain carries TRBV5-1 and TRBJ2-3; D perhaps matches TRBD2 (5 bases). The germline V and J ends were trimmed by 2 bases and 1 base, with 8 bases remaining between them. CDR1 SGHRS and CDR2 YFSETQ come from the germline V gene. CDR3 length: 14 residues. The chain's CDR3 is CASSLLGGTDTQYF. CDR3 bases: TGCGCCAGCAGCTTACTCGGGGGCACAGATACGCAGTATTTT.

The table lists this clone with a count of one. The chain carries TRBV7-9 and TRBJ1-2; maybe TRBD1 (5 bases). CDR1 and CDR2 (germline): SEHNR, FQNEAQ (reference sequence). This CDR3 comprises 13 residues. V lost 3 bases to trimming and J lost 3 bases, with 8 bases between them. DNA of the CDR3: TGTGCCAGCAGCTTTAAGGGGCACTATGGCTACACCTTC. Translation gives CASSFKGHYGYTF.

This clone came up a few times. This chain joins TRBV4-2 and TRBJ2-1, with 8 nucleotides matching TRBD2. This CDR3 spans 16 amino acids. Germline V gene lookup returns CDR1 LGHNA and CDR2 YNFKEQ. V was clipped by 0 bases and J by 7 bases; unmatched bases: 8. CDR3 sequence reads: CASSQEGAGEGNEQFF. The DNA for the CDR3 is TGTGCCAGCAGCCAAGAGGGAGCGGGAGAGGGGAATGAGCAGTTCTTC.

The V call is TRBV30, the J call TRBJ1-2; D remains ambiguous. Germline CDR1 reads GTSNPN; CDR2 reads SVGIG (reference sequence). There are 11 residues in the CDR3. The V gene lost 5 bases and the J gene lost 2 bases, with 6 bases spanning the gap. The CDR3 here is CAWAQNYGYTF. DNA of the CDR3: TGTGCCTGGGCACAGAACTATGGCTACACCTTC.

The rearrangement links TRBV6-6 to TRBJ2-5; 14 positions match TRBD2. CDR3 length equals 12 residues. After removal of 6 bases from V and 13 bases from J, the junction contained 4 bases not matched to a gene. The germline gives CDR1 MNHNY, CDR2 SVGAGI (reference sequence). As DNA, the CDR3 is TGTGCCAGCAGGGGGACTAGCGGGAGCGGGTACTTC. Encoded protein: CASRGTSGSGYF.

This chain uses TRBV29-1 with TRBJ2-7; D ambiguous. CDR1 SQVTM and CDR2 ANQGSEA come from the germline V gene. The V end lost 3 bases, the J end lost 2 bases, and 5 bases lay between the germline ends. The CDR3 spans 11 residues. CDR3 coding DNA: TGCAGCGTTGAGGGCACCTACGAGCAGTACTTC. Translating gives CSVEGTYEQYF.

V is TRBV27 and J is TRBJ2-7; 7 nucleotides align to TRBD1. J was trimmed by 4 bases and V by 5 bases; bases with no gene match: 8. Looked up from germline, CDR1 is MNHEY and CDR2 is SMNVEV (reference sequence). This CDR3 contains 14 residues. CDR3 protein: CASSPSPTGYEQYF. CDR3 sequence (DNA): TGTGCCAGCAGTCCTAGCCCGACAGGGTACGAGCAGTACTTC.

This chain connects TRBV28 to TRBJ2-1; 14 positions agree with TRBD2. Germline lookup yields CDR1 MDHEN and CDR2 SYDVKM. The length of the CDR3 is 15 residues. The V segment lost 3 bases and the J segment 6 bases; nucleotides outside the gene matches: 1. CDR3 in amino acids: CASSLTSGRVNEQFF. DNA for the CDR3: TGTGCCAGCAGTTTGACTAGCGGGAGGGTCAATGAGCAGTTCTTC. Full variable domain (rest looked up from reference TRBV28 and TRBJ2-1): DVKVTQSSRYLVKRTGEKVFLECVQDMDHENMFWYRQDPGLGLRLIYFSYDVKMKEKGDIPEGYSVSREKKERFSLILESASTNQTSMYLCASSLTSGRVNEQFFGPGTRLTVL.

This clone appeared a single time. This chain joins TRBV10-3 and TRBJ1-2, with D uncertain. With 5 bases removed from V and 0 bases from J, the gap between germline ends came to 4 bases. The CDR3 length is 12 residues. Per germline, CDR1 ENHRY and CDR2 SYGVKD. CDR3 coding DNA: TGTGCCATCAGTTCTACTAACTATGGCTACACCTTC. Translated, it gives CAISSTNYGYTF.

The chain uses TRBV30 and TRBJ2-5, with D possibly being TRBD1 (5 bases). The CDR3 runs to 12 residues. The V end lost 3 bases, the J end lost 4 bases, and 9 bases lay between the germline ends. Germline CDR1 and CDR2: GTSNPN and SVGIG (reference sequence). CDR3 region: CAWSWQGETQYF. CDR3 nucleotide sequence: TGTGCCTGGAGCTGGCAGGGAGAGACCCAGTACTTC.

The J gene is TRBJ2-2, the V gene TRBV9, with 8 bases identical to TRBD1. Per germline, CDR1 SGDLS and CDR2 YYNGEE. The junction had 13 bases not matched to a gene; V was cut back by 6 bases and J by 3 bases. The CDR3 is 17 amino acids. The CDR3 sequence: CASNLGRGRGDTGELFF. The CDR3, as DNA: TGTGCCAGCAACTTGGGCAGGGGGCGAGGGGACACCGGGGAGCTGTTTTTT. Full variable domain (missing parts from reference TRBV9 and TRBJ2-2): DSGVTQTPKHLITATGQRVTLRCSPRSGDLSVYWYQQSLDQGLQFLIQYYNGEERAKGNILERFSAQQFPDLHSELNLSSLELGDSALYFCASNLGRGRGDTGELFFGEGSRLTVL.

This clone came up once. This chain connects TRBV13 to TRBJ2-1, with a possible D match to TRBD1 (6 bases). The germline V and J ends were trimmed by 0 bases and 3 bases, with 12 bases remaining between them. Germline V gives CDR1 PRHDT, CDR2 FYEKMQ (reference sequence). This CDR3 spans 16 amino acids. The DNA for the CDR3 is TGTGCCAGCAGCTTAGGCAGGGGAGTTGGCTACAATGAGCAGTTCTTC. It encodes CASSLGRGVGYNEQFF.

CDR3 sequence (DNA): TGTGCCAGCAGTTCGGGACAGGGCAATGAGCAGTTCTTC. It is translated as CASSSGQGNEQFF. The chain combines TRBV28 with TRBJ2-1, with 9 bases identical to TRBD1. Germline V lookup: CDR1 MDHEN, CDR2 SYDVKM. V was clipped by 4 bases and J by 6 bases; unmatched bases: 1. This CDR3 comprises 13 residues.

V usage is TRBV30 and J usage is TRBJ2-5, with D possibly TRBD1 on 5 matching bases. Germline V lookup: CDR1 GTSNPN, CDR2 SVGIG (reference sequence). The CDR3 has 16 residues. Trimming took 2 bases from V and 5 from J, leaving 21 bases between them. CDR3 nucleotides: TGTGCCTGGAGTCCATTCCAGGGAAGAATTGGGGAGACCCAGTACTTC. It encodes CAWSPFQGRIGETQYF. Full variable domain (rest looked up from reference TRBV30 and TRBJ2-5): SQTIHQWPATLVQPVGSPLSLECTVEGTSNPNLYWYRQAAGRGLQLLFYSVGIGQISSEVPQNLSASRPQDRQFILSSKKLLLSDSGFYLCAWSPFQGRIGETQYFGPGTRLLVL.

The chain employs TRBV7-8 and TRBJ2-3; D is ambiguous. The CDR3 contains 18 residues. With 5 bases removed from V and 1 base from J, the gap between germline ends came to 22 bases. From germline, CDR1 is SGHVS and CDR2 FQNEAQ. CDR3 sequence: CASSPEFVRLARTDTQYF. The CDR3 nucleotides are TGTGCCAGCAGCCCTGAGTTCGTGCGGCTCGCGCGCACAGATACGCAGTATTTT.

The chain couples TRBV29-1 to TRBJ1-2; 7 bases are shared with TRBD1. The CDR3 consists of 14 residues. Germline V gene lookup returns CDR1 SQVTM and CDR2 ANQGSEA. V dropped 6 bases and J dropped 1; count of bases not matched to a gene: 8. The CDR3 nucleotides are TGCAGCGTACGGGACAGCACTGATAACTATGGCTACACCTTC. Protein: CSVRDSTDNYGYTF.